This TCR beta chain comes out of a study of technical replicates of blood from a few donors. The V and J ends lost 6 bases and 0 bases respectively, with 15 bases between them. The CDR3 length is 16 residues. The germline V gene encodes CDR1 SEHNR and CDR2 FQNEAQ (reference sequence). The data were produced by immunoSEQ multiplex PCR, yet TCRdb's version contains in-frame clones alone and is incomplete. This table has about 100,000 clones, roughly 96% appearing once. The sequencing input was T cells isolated from PBMCs. The origin of this receptor is a human donor in good health. The V call is TRBV7-9, the J call TRBJ1-5, with D tentatively TRBD1 (6 bases). CDR3 DNA: TGTGCCAGCAGTTCTGTGACAGGAACTAGCAATCAGCCCCAGCATTTT. As protein: CASSSVTGTSNQPQHF.